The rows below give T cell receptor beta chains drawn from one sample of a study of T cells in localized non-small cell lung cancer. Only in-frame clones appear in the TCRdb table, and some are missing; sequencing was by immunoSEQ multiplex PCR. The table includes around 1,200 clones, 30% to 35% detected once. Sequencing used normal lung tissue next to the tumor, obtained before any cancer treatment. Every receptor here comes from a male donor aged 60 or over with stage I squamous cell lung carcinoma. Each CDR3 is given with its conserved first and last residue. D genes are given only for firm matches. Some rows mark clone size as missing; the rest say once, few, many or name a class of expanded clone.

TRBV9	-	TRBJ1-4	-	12	TGTGCCAGCAGTGAACGAGGAGAAAAACTGTTTTTT	CASSERGEKLFF
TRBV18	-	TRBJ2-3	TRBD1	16	TGTGCCAGCTCACCAGGGACAGGGTGGGACGAGAATACGCAGTATTTT	CASSPGTGWDENTQYF
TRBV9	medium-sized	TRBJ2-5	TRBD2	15	TGTGCCAGCAGCGTGGGACTAGCGGGGGGAGAGACCCAGTACTTC	CASSVGLAGGETQYF
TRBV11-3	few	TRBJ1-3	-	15	TGTGCCAGCAGCTTGGGGCTCGTCACTGGAAACACCATATATTTT	CASSLGLVTGNTIYF
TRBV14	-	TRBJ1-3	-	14	TGTGCCAGCAGCCCTCTTGAGGTTGGAAACACCATATATTTT	CASSPLEVGNTIYF
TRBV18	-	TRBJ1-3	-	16	TGTGCCAGCTCACCACAGGGCCTTAGCTCTGGAAACACCATATATTTT	CASSPQGLSSGNTIYF
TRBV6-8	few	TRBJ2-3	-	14	TGTGCCAGCAGTTACTCCCCATACACAGATACGCAGTATTTT	CASSYSPYTDTQYF
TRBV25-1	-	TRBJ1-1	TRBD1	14	TGTGCCAGCAGTAAGACAGGGGGAAACACTGAAGCTTTCTTT	CASSKTGGNTEAFF
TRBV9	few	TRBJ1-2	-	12	TGTGCCAGCAGCATGGGAGAATATGGCTACACCTTC	CASSMGEYGYTF
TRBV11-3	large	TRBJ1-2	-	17	TGTGCCAGCAGCTTAGGTACAGGGAGCGGTGGCAACTATGGCTACACCTTC	CASSLGTGSGGNYGYTF
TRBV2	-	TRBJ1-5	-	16	TGTGCCAGCAGCCGCGGGGGCCCAGGGAGCAATCAGCCCCAGCATTTT	CASSRGGPGSNQPQHF
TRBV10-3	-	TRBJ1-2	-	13	TGTGCCATCAGTGAGAACAATAACTATGGCTACACCTTC	CAISENNNYGYTF
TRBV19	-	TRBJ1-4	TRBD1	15	TGTGCCAGTCAGACCCGACAGGGTTATAATGAAAAACTGTTTTTT	CASQTRQGYNEKLFF
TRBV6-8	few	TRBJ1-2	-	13	TGTGCCATCAGCCGAGACGGGGAGCAAGGCTACACCTTC	CAISRDGEQGYTF
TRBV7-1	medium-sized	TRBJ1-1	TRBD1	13	TGTGCCAGCAGCCTACAGGGGGTGCCTGTTGCTTTCTTT	CASSLQGVPVAFF
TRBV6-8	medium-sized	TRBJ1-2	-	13	TGTGCCAGCAGCTCCACGGTTTCCGGGTTCTACACCTTC	CASSSTVSGFYTF
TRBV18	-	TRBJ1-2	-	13	TGTGCCAGCTCCCCCGACCGGGAAGATGGCTACACCTTC	CASSPDREDGYTF
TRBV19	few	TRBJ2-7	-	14	TGTGCCAGTAGTGTTCGGGACTTGGGATACGAGCAGTACTTC	CASSVRDLGYEQYF
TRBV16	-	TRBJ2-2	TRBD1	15	TGTGCCAGCAGCCAAAGACAGGGAAGCACCGGGGAGCTGTTTTTT	CASSQRQGSTGELFF
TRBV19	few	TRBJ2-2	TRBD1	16	TGTGCCAGTAGTATAAGGACAGGGGGAAACACCGGGGAGCTGTTTTTT	CASSIRTGGNTGELFF
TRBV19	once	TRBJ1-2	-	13	TGTGCCAGTAGTCTAAACCGCCCCGATGGTTACACCTTC	CASSLNRPDGYTF
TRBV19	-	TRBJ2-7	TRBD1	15	TGTGCCAGTAGTATAGGGACAGGGGGCTCCTACGAGCAGTACTTC	CASSIGTGGSYEQYF
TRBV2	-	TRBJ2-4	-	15	TGTGCCAGCAGTGAAGCGGGGGGCGGGAGTGGCATTCAGTACTTC	CASSEAGGGSGIQYF
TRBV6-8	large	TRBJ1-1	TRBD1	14	TGTGCCAGCAGTCGACAGGGGGCGAATCCTGAAGCTTTCTTT	CASSRQGANPEAFF
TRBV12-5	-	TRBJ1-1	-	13	TGTGCTAGTGGGGAGGGGATGAACACTGAAGCTTTCTTT	CASGEGMNTEAFF
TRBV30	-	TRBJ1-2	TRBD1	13	TGTGCCTGGGTTCACCGGGACAGGGACGGCTACACCTTC	CAWVHRDRDGYTF
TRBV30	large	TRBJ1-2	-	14	TGTGCCTGGACCTCCACCGGGACATACTATGGCTACACCTTC	CAWTSTGTYYGYTF
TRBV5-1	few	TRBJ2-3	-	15	TGCGCCAGCAGCTTGGAAGGAGGGATGGAGGATACGCAGTATTTT	CASSLEGGMEDTQYF
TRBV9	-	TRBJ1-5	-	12	TGTGCCAGCAGTTTTGGTAATCAGCCCCAGCATTTT	CASSFGNQPQHF
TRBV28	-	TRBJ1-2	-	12	TGTGCCAGCAGTAGCGGGCCGGGGGGCTACACCTTC	CASSSGPGGYTF
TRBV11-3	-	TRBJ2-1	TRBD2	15	TGTGCCAGCAGCTTGGATCCTAGCGGGTACAATGAGCAGTTCTTC	CASSLDPSGYNEQFF
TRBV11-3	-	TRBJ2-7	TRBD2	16	TGTGCCAGCAGCACCGTCTCTAGCGGGGGGACCTACGAGCAGTACTTC	CASSTVSSGGTYEQYF
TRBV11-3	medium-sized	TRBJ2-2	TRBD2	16	TGTGCCAGCAGCCCTCCAGGCGGGAGGGACACCGGGGAGCTGTTTTTT	CASSPPGGRDTGELFF